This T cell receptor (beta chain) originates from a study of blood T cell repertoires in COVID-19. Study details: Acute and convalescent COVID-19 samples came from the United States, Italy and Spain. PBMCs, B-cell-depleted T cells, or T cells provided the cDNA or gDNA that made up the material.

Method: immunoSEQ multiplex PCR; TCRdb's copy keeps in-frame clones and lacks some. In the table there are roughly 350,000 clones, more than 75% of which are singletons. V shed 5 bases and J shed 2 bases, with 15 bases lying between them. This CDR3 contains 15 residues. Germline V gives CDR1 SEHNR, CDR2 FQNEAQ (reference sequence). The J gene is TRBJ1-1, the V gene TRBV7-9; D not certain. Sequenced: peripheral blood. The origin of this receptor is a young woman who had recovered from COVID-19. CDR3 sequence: CASSKPEDPNTEAFF. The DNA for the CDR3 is TGTGCCAGCAGCAAGCCCGAAGATCCAAACACTGAAGCTTTCTTT.